These 16 T cell receptor beta chains share one sample of origin, sequenced in a study of metastatic and nonmetastatic thyroid tumors. TCRdb re-analyzed the PCR reads using MiXCR. The table shows approximately 50,000 clones, with more than 20% occurring only once. The entire patient cohort was treatment-naive prior to thyroid surgery. The source material was blood. All receptors derive from a female donor with papillary thyroid cancer or a benign thyroid nodule (not recorded which). Some clones in this sample may be carry-over from other donors' samples.

This clone has at least ten counts. The chain carries TRBV20-1 and TRBJ2-1, with 12 bases aligning to TRBD2. The CDR3 loop spans 13 amino acids. Per the germline V gene, CDR1 is DFQATT and CDR2 is SNEGSKA (reference sequence). V gave up 7 bases and J gave up 4 bases; unmatched junction bases: 2. CDR3 region: CSGLAGAYNEQFF. The CDR3 DNA sequence: TGCAGTGGACTAGCGGGAGCGTACAATGAGCAGTTCTTC.

The count of this clone is one. This sequence joins TRBV20-1 and TRBJ2-7; D is undetermined. The CDR3 contains 13 residues. Germline lookup yields CDR1 DFQATT and CDR2 SNEGSKA (reference sequence). The V end was cut by 4 bases, the J end by 0 bases, with 10 bases between. The DNA of the CDR3 is TGCAGTGCTAACTCCGAGAGCTCCTACGAGCAGTACTTC. Protein sequence: CSANSESSYEQYF.

This clone was seen many times. Other DNA sequences from this sample encode an identical CDR3 as well. This chain uses TRBV6-5 with TRBJ1-2; unclear D gene. This CDR3 has 12 residues. V was shortened by 0 bases and J by 5 bases, with 4 bases between the two germline ends. Germline lookup yields CDR1 MNHEY and CDR2 SVGAGI. CDR3 region: CASSYSGYGYTF. The CDR3 coding sequence is TGTGCCAGCAGTTACTCAGGATATGGCTACACCTTC.

This clone was detected ten times or more. The CDR3 loop is CASGPQTSGRNTGELFF. CDR3 coding DNA: TGTGCTAGTGGTCCGCAGACTAGCGGGAGGAACACCGGGGAGCTGTTTTTT. The chain employs TRBV12-5 and TRBJ2-2; 12 bases are a match to TRBD2. V shed 5 bases, J shed 1 base, and the junction held 5 bases outside the gene matches. This CDR3 region has 17 residues. CDR1 is LGHNT and CDR2 is FRNRAP in the germline V gene.

This clone was observed many times. The V call is TRBV4-1, the J call TRBJ1-5, with D tentatively TRBD1 (5 bases). This CDR3 spans 13 amino acids. Germline loops: CDR1 MGHRA, CDR2 YSYEKL. Trimming pared 0 bases from V and 7 bases from J, leaving 7 bases between. This CDR3 reads CASSQDRGQPQHF. In DNA, the CDR3 is TGCGCCAGCAGCCAAGATCGGGGGCAGCCCCAGCATTTT.

About this clone itself: At one end, the junction sequence differs from germline, possibly due to a read error. The chain couples TRBV20-1 to TRBJ1-1; no definite D call. Per germline, CDR1 DFQATT and CDR2 SNEGSKA (reference sequence). This CDR3 is 14 amino acids long. CDR3 sequence reads: CRAPRGGVNTAAFF. The CDR3 DNA reads as TGCAGGGCCCCACGTGGTGGGGTGAACACTGCAGCTTTCTTT.

This clone has ten or more counts. In the same sample, other DNA sequences code for this CDR3. V usage is TRBV3-1 and J usage is TRBJ2-3, with 9 bases identical to TRBD2. V dropped 4 bases and J dropped 0; count of bases not matched to a gene: 2. Germline V gives CDR1 LGHDT, CDR2 YNNKEL (reference sequence). The CDR3 spans 15 residues. The CDR3 nucleotides read TGTGCCAGCAGCCCGACTAGCGGTAGCACAGATACGCAGTATTTT. Translating gives CASSPTSGSTDTQYF.

To note about this clone: A read error may produce the germline difference seen at one junction end. CDR3 DNA: TGCGCCAGCAGAGATAGCGGGGTAAACACCGGGGAGCTGTATTTT. Protein product: CASRDSGVNTGELYF. V gene TRBV5-1 combines with J gene TRBJ2-2; 8 nucleotides align to TRBD2. Germline V gene sequence: CDR1 SGHRS, CDR2 YFSETQ. The CDR3 sequence is 15 residues long.

This clone was seen ten or more times. This chain connects TRBV4-1 to TRBJ1-5; D remains ambiguous. The CDR3 covers 15 residues. The germline gives CDR1 MGHRA, CDR2 YSYEKL. V lost 0 bases and J 0 bases, leaving 6 bases between the germline ends. The CDR3 loop is CASSQDPYSNQPQHF. CDR3 in DNA: TGCGCCAGCAGCCAAGACCCATATAGCAATCAGCCCCAGCATTTT.

This chain uses TRBV6-2 or TRBV6-3 with TRBJ2-3; D possibly uses TRBD1 or TRBD2 (5 bases each). The CDR3 sequence is 19 residues long. V dropped 6 bases and J dropped 1 base, with 26 bases sitting between them. Germline lookup yields CDR1 MNHEY and CDR2 SVGEGT. CDR3 sequence reads: CASRRRLAGAPGGTDTQYF. CDR3 in DNA: TGTGCCAGCAGAAGACGGCTAGCTGGGGCCCCAGGTGGCACAGATACGCAGTATTTT.

In this sample, this clone turned up many times. The chain is built from TRBV7-2 and TRBJ1-2; no clear D gene. This CDR3 comprises 13 residues. From germline, CDR1 is SGHTA and CDR2 FQGNSA. V lost 3 bases and J 2 bases, leaving 7 bases between the germline ends. The CDR3 spells CASSFGENYGYTF. CDR3 nucleotide sequence: TGTGCCAGCAGCTTCGGAGAGAACTATGGCTACACCTTC.

For this clone: This may arise from a read error, as a much more abundant clone is one base away. The chain has TRBV2 and TRBJ1-4, with a weak D call TRBD1 (5 bases). CDR3 length: 15 residues. Trimming took off 4 bases at V and 5 bases at J, with 14 bases between the two ends. The germline gives CDR1 SNHLY, CDR2 FYNNEI. For the CDR3, the DNA is TGTGCCAGCAGTGTCCATGGGGCTGAAAATGAAAAACTGTTTTTT. Translation gives CASSVHGAENEKLFF. Looking up the rest from reference TRBV2 and TRBJ1-4 gives the full variable domain: EPEVTQTPSHQVTQMGQEVILRCVPISNHLYFYWYRQILGQKVEFLVSFYNNEISEKSEIFDDQFSVERPDGSNFTLKIRSTKLEDSAMYFCASSVHGAENEKLFFGSGTQLSVL.

Many counts were recorded for this clone. The chain recombines TRBV7-2 with TRBJ2-5, with D uncertain. Trimming removed 1 base from V and 1 base from J, with 7 bases in between. Per the germline V gene, CDR1 is SGHTA and CDR2 is FQGNSA. This CDR3 spans 14 amino acids. CDR3 bases: TGTGCCAGCAGCTTAGTAGGCGGCCAAGAGACCCAGTACTTC. Residues: CASSLVGGQETQYF.

This clone came up many times. The genes are TRBV2 and TRBJ1-5; D gene ambiguous. The germline V gene has CDR1 SNHLY and CDR2 FYNNEI. Trimming cost V 4 bases and J 5 bases, with 9 bases left between them. The CDR3 has 13 residues. CDR3 loop: CASSVRDYQPQHF. DNA of the CDR3: TGTGCCAGCAGTGTTCGGGATTATCAGCCCCAGCATTTT.

This clone has a handful of counts. CDR3 protein: CASSQVGQTQYF. CDR3 coding DNA: TGTGCCAGCAGCCAAGTAGGGCAGACCCAGTACTTC. This chain connects TRBV14 to TRBJ2-5; D not resolved. The V end was cut by 1 base, the J end by 6 bases, with 6 bases between. This CDR3 has 12 amino acids. Per germline, CDR1 SGHDN and CDR2 FVKESK.

This clone has ten or more counts. V usage is TRBV7-3 and J usage is TRBJ2-7; 7 bases line up with TRBD1. From germline, CDR1 is SGHTA and CDR2 FQGTGA. This CDR3 has 13 residues. V was pared by 6 bases and J by 6 bases, with 8 bases of the junction left unmatched. CDR3 protein: CASSEGGAPEQYF. The CDR3, as DNA: TGTGCCAGCAGTGAAGGGGGCGCACCCGAGCAGTACTTC.